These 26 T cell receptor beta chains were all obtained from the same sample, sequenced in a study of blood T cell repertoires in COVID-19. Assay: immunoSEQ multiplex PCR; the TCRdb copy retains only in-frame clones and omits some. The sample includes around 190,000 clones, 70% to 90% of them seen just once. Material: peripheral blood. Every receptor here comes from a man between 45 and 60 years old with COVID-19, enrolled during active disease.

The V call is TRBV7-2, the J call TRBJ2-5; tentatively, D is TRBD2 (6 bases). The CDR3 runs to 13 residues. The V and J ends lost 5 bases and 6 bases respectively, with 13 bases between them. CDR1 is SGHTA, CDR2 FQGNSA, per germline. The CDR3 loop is CASSVGLRKTQYF. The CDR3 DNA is TGTGCCAGCAGCGTGGGACTGAGGAAGACCCAGTACTTC.

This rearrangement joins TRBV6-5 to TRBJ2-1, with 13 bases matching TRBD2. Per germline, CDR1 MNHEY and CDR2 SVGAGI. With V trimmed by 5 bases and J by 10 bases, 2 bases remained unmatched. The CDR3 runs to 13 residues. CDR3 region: CASSQTSGGEQFF. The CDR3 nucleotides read TGTGCCAGCAGTCAGACTAGCGGGGGGGAGCAGTTCTTC.

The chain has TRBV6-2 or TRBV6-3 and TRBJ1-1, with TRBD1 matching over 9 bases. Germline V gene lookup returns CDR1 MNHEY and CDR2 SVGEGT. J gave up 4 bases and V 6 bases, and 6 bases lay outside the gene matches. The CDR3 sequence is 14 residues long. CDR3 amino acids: CASRPTGGFTEAFF. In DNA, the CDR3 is TGTGCCAGCAGGCCTACAGGGGGCTTCACTGAAGCTTTCTTT.

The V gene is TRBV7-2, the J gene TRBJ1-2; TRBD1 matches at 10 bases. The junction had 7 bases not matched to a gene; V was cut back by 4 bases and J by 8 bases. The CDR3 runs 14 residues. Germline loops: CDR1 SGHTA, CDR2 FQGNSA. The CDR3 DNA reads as TGTGCCAGCAGCTCGGGGACAGGGGAGAGGGGCTACACCTTC. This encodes CASSSGTGERGYTF.

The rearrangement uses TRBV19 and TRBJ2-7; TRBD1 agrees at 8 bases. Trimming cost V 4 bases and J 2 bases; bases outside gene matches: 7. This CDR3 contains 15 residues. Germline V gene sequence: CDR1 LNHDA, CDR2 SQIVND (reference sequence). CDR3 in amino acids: CASSTIDRGTYEQYF. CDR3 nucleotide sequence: TGTGCCAGTAGTACGATCGACAGGGGCACCTACGAGCAGTACTTC.

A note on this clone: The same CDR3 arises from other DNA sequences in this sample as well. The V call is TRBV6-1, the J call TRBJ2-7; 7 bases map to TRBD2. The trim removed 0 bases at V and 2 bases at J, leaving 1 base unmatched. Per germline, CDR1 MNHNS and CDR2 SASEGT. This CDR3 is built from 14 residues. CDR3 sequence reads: CASSEAGGAYEQYF. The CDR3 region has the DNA TGTGCCAGCAGTGAAGCTGGGGGGGCCTACGAGCAGTACTTC.

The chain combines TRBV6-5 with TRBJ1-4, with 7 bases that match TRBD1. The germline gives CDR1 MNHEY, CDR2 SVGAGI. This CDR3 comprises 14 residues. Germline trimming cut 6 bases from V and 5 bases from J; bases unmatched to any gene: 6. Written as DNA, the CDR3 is TGTGCCAGCAGAGTGGGACAGAAAAATGAAAAACTGTTTTTT. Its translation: CASRVGQKNEKLFF.

The CDR3 is CASSLDRDRGAYEQYF. For the CDR3, the DNA is TGTGCCAGCAGCTTAGATCGGGACAGGGGAGCCTACGAGCAGTACTTC. V gene TRBV7-2 combines with J gene TRBJ2-7, with 10 bases identical to TRBD1. Germline CDR1 reads SGHTA; CDR2 reads FQGNSA. J lost 2 bases, V lost 1 base, and 5 bases had no gene match. The CDR3 spans 16 residues.

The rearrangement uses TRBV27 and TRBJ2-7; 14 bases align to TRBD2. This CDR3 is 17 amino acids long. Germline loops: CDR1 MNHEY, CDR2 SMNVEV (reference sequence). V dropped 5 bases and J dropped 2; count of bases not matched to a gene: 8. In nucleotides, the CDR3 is TGTGCCAGCAGTACCCCGGGACTAGCGGGAGCACCCTACGAGCAGTACTTC. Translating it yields CASSTPGLAGAPYEQYF.

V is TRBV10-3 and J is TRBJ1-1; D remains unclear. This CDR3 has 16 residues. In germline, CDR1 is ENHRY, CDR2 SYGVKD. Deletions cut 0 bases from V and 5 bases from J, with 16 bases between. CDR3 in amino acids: CAISESRGLRVTEAFF. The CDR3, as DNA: TGTGCCATCAGTGAGTCCCGGGGTTTGAGAGTAACTGAAGCTTTCTTT.

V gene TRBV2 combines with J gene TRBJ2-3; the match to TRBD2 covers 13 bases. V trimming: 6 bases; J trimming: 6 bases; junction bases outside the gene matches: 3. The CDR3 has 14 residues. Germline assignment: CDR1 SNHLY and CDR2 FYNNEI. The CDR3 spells CASRMTSGGDTQYF. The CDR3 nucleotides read TGTGCCAGCAGGATGACTAGCGGGGGGGATACGCAGTATTTT.

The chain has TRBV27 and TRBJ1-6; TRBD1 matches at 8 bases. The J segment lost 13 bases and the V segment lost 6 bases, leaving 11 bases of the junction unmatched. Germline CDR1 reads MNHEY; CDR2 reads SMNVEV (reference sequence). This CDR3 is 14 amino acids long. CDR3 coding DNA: TGTGCCAGCAGCGGGACAGGCCGCACAGGGCCCCTCCACTTT. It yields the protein CASSGTGRTGPLHF.

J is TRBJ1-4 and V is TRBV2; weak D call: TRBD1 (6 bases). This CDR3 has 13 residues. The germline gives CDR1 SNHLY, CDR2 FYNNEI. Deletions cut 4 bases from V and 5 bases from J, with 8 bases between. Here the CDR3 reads CASSGQENEKLFF. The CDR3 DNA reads TGTGCCAGCAGTGGACAGGAGAATGAAAAACTGTTTTTT.

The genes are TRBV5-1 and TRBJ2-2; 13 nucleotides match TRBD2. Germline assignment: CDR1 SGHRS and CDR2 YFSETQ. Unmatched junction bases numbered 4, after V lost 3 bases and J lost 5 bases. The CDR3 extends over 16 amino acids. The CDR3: CASSSRLAGGTGELFF. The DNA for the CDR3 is TGCGCCAGCAGCTCCCGACTAGCGGGAGGTACCGGGGAGCTGTTTTTT.

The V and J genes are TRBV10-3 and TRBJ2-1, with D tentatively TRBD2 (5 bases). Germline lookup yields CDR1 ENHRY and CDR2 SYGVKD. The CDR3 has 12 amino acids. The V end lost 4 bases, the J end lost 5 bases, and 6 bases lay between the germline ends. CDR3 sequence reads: CAISAGNNEQFF. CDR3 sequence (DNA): TGTGCCATCAGTGCGGGGAACAATGAGCAGTTCTTC.

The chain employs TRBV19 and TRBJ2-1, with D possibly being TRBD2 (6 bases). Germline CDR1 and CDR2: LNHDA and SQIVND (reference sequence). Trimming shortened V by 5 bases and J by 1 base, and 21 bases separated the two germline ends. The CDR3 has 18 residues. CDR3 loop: CASSGGGSGRRSYNEQFF. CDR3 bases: TGTGCCAGTAGTGGCGGAGGGTCGGGAAGGAGGTCCTACAATGAGCAGTTCTTC.

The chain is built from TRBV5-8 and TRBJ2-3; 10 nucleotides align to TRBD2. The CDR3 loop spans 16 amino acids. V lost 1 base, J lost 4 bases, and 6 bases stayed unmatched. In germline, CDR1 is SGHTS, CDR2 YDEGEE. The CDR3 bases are TGTGCCAGCAGCTTGCGGCTAGCGGGGGCCTCAGATACGCAGTATTTT. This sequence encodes CASSLRLAGASDTQYF.

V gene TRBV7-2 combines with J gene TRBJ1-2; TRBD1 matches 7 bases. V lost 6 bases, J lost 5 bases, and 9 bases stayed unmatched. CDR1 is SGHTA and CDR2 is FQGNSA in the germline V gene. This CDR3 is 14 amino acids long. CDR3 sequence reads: CASRTGQLIYGYTF. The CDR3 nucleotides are TGTGCCAGCAGGACGGGACAGCTGATATATGGCTACACCTTC.

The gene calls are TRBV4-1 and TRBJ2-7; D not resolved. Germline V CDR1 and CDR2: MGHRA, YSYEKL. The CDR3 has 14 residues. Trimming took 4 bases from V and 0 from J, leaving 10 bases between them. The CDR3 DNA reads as TGCGCCAGCAGCCTCACTCGCGACTCCTACGAGCAGTACTTC. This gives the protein CASSLTRDSYEQYF.

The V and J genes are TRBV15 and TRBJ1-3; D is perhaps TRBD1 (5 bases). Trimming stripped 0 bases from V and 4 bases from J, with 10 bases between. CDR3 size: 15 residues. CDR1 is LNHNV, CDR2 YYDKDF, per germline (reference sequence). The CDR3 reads CATSRDRVTGNTIYF. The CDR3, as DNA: TGTGCCACCAGCAGAGACAGGGTAACAGGAAACACCATATATTTT. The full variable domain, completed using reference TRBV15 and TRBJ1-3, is DAMVIQNPRYQVTQFGKPVTLSCSQTLNHNVMYWYQQKSSQAPKLLFHYYDKDFNNEADTPDNFQSRRPNTSFCFLDIRSPGLGDTAMYLCATSRDRVTGNTIYFGEGSWLTVV.

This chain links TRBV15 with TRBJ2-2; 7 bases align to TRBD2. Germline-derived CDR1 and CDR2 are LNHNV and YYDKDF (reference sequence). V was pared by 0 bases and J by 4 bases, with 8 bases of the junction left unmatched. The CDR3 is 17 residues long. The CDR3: CATSRELASMGTGELFF. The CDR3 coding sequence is TGTGCCACCAGCAGAGAACTAGCGAGCATGGGCACCGGGGAGCTGTTTTTT.

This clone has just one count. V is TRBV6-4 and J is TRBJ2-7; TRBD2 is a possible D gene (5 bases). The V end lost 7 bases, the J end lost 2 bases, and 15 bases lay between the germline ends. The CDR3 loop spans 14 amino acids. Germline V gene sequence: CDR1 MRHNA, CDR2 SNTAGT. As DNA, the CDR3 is TGTGCCAGCATAGCGTCAGATCCTCCCTACGAGCAGTACTTC. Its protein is CASIASDPPYEQYF.

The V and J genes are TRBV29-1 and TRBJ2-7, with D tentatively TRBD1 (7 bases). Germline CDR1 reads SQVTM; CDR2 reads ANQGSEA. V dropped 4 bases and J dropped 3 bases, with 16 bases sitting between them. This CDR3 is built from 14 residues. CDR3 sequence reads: CSVAVEGAHYEQYF. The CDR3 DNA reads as TGCAGCGTTGCGGTGGAGGGGGCCCACTACGAGCAGTACTTC.

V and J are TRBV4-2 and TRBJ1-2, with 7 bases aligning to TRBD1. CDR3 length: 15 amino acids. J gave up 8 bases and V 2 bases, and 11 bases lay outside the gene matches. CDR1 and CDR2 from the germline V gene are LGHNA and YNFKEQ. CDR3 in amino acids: CASSQYGEGASGYTF. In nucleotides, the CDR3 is TGTGCCAGCAGCCAATACGGCGAGGGGGCGAGCGGCTACACCTTC.

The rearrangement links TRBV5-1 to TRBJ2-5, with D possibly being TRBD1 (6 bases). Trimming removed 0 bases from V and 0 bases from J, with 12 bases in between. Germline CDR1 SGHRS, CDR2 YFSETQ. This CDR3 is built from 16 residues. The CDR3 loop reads CASSLEQGRNQETQYF. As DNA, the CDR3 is TGCGCCAGCAGCTTGGAGCAGGGGCGAAACCAAGAGACCCAGTACTTC. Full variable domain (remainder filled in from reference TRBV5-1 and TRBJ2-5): KAGVTQTPRYLIKTRGQQVTLSCSPISGHRSVSWYQQTPGQGLQFLFEYFSETQRNKGNFPGRFSGRQFSNSRSEMNVSTLELGDSALYLCASSLEQGRNQETQYFGPGTRLLVL.

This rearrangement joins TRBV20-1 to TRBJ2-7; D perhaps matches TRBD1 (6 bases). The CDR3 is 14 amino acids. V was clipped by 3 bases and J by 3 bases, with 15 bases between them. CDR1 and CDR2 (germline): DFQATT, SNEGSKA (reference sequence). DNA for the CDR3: TGCAGTGCTAGTGGGGGCAGGTCAGGCTACGAGCAGTACTTC. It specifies CSASGGRSGYEQYF.